The rows below give T cell receptor beta chains drawn from one sample of a study of cytomegalovirus exposure and HLA in healthy donors. Here immunoSEQ multiplex PCR was the method, and the copy in TCRdb shows in-frame clones only, minus some. Among around 130,000 clones, roughly 80% were seen once, and the ten largest hold more than 0.9%. The sequencing sample was made of PBMCs. The receptors come from a boy younger than 18 in good health and CMV-seronegative. Both conserved end residues are part of each CDR3. A D gene is named only where the DNA matches it firmly. A clone size is listed for some rows: how often the clone was seen (once, few, many), or a class if it is expanded.

TRBV10-3	TRBJ2-1	TRBD2	-	TGTGCCATCAGCGCGACTAGCGGGAGGTGGGATGAGCAGTTCTTC	CAISATSGRWDEQFF
TRBV5-4	TRBJ2-5	-	-	TGTGCCAGCAGCCCGGAGGGGACAGCCCAAGAGACCCAGTACTTC	CASSPEGTAQETQYF
TRBV19	TRBJ2-4	-	-	TGTGCCAGTAGGAGTAGCGGAGGGAAAAACATTCAGTACTTC	CASRSSGGKNIQYF
TRBV6-4	TRBJ1-1	TRBD1	-	TGTGCCAGTTCTCAGGGGGCGGACACTGAAGCTTTCTTT	CASSQGADTEAFF
TRBV30	TRBJ1-5	-	-	TGTGCCTGGAACCGAGGCCCCCATAGCAATCAGCCCCAGCATTTT	CAWNRGPHSNQPQHF
TRBV5-1	TRBJ2-1	-	-	TGCGCCAGCAGCCATGGAGTGGATGAGCAGTTCTTC	CASSHGVDEQFF
TRBV30	TRBJ1-5	TRBD1	once	TGTGCCTGGAGTGGGACAGGGGGGGGTCAGCCCCAGCATTTT	CAWSGTGGGQPQHF
TRBV2	TRBJ2-7	TRBD2	-	TGTGCCAGCAGTGAATCCCTTAGCGGGGACGAGCAGTACTTC	CASSESLSGDEQYF
TRBV5-1	TRBJ1-1	-	-	TGCGCCAGCAGCCCTCTTCCAGGCCCTATGTCACCTGAAGCTTTCTTT	CASSPLPGPMSPEAFF
TRBV6-5	TRBJ1-1	-	-	TGTGCCAGCAGGATGACAGAGAACACTGAAGCTTTCTTT	CASRMTENTEAFF
TRBV5-1	TRBJ2-7	TRBD1	-	TGCGCCAGCAGCTTAAAACCGGGACAGCCGAACTCCCACGAGCAGTACTTC	CASSLKPGQPNSHEQYF
TRBV25-1	TRBJ2-3	TRBD2	-	TGTGCGATTAGCGGGAGGGCCACAGATACGCAGTATTTT	CAISGRATDTQYF
TRBV9	TRBJ2-5	TRBD2	-	TGTGCCAGCAGCGTCCCAAAAGCGGGGGAAGAGACCCAGTACTTC	CASSVPKAGEETQYF
TRBV7-7	TRBJ2-3	TRBD1	-	TGTGCCAGCAGCCGGGGTCGACAGGGGTTCGCAGATACGCAGTATTTT	CASSRGRQGFADTQYF
TRBV7-3	TRBJ1-1	TRBD1	-	TGTGCCAGCAGCTTATCAGGGGGCACTGAAGCTTTCTTT	CASSLSGGTEAFF
TRBV10-3	TRBJ2-7	TRBD1	-	TGTGCCATCAGTGCGGACAGGGGGTCACACGAGCAGTACTTC	CAISADRGSHEQYF
TRBV13	TRBJ2-5	-	-	TGTGCCAGCAGCCCTTGGAAGGGGCACGAGACCCAGTACTTC	CASSPWKGHETQYF
TRBV5-1	TRBJ2-1	-	-	TGCGCCAGCAGCTCGGGACTGGCCTACAATGAGCAGTTCTTC	CASSSGLAYNEQFF
TRBV27	TRBJ1-1	-	-	TGTGCCAGCACCCCTCTGGGGGGAGTAGGTGAAGCTTTCTTT	CASTPLGGVGEAFF
TRBV30	TRBJ2-1	-	-	TGTGCCTGGAGTGTCCTCTTGACTTCTTATGAGCAGTTCTTC	CAWSVLLTSYEQFF